This TCR beta chain was recovered during a study of blood T cell repertoires in COVID-19. Study background: Spain, Italy and the United States supplied samples that represented acute and convalescent COVID-19. T cells, B-cell-depleted T cells, or PBMCs supplied cDNA or gDNA.

The CDR3 sequence is 16 residues long. Trimming at V came to 0 bases and at J to 7 bases, leaving 8 bases not matched to a gene. Germline V gene lookup returns CDR1 SGHNT and CDR2 YYREEE (reference sequence). As originally analysed: Amplification with reference gene primers provided the estimates of nucleated cell counts. The method was immunoSEQ multiplex PCR; TCRdb's version includes in-frame clones alone and lacks a portion of them. D and trimming were read from the DNA, whereas the V and J calls and clone size are those reported in that table. The table lists 110,000 to 150,000 clones, 86% of them singletons.

The chain carries TRBV5-4 and TRBJ2-1, with TRBD1 identical over 9 bases. The clonotype was recovered from a woman in her fifties or sixties with acute or convalescent COVID-19. The specimen was peripheral blood. CDR3 DNA sequence: TGTGCCAGCAGCTTGGGTGCGGGACAGGGCAGGAATGAGCAGTTCTTC. Its translation is CASSLGAGQGRNEQFF.